A single sample is the source of the 16 T cell receptor beta chains below, sequenced in a study of human T cells and chemical hapten exposure. TCRdb recomputed calls from the RACE reads with MiXCR, one row per CDR3 protein. The table lists 180,000 or so distinct CDR3 sequences, about 22% of them singletons, with about 6.7% in the top ten. Time point reported: patch test 1, 2 weeks after DPC sensitization. As to treatment: therapeutic diphenylcyclopropenone sensitization with weekly scalp DPC. Sequencing was performed on whole blood, taken in connection with sensitization to the hapten diphenylcyclopropenone (DPC). Receptor source: a woman aged 45-59 years with alopecia areata. Some clones in this sample may be carry-over from other donors' samples.

This clonotype appeared once. The genes are TRBV12-3 or TRBV12-4 and TRBJ2-1; perhaps TRBD2 as D (6 bases). The V end was cut by 3 bases, the J end by 0 bases, with 12 bases between. The CDR3 is 16 residues long. CDR3 amino acids: CASSLGSGSSYNEQFF. CDR3 DNA: TGTGCCAGCAGTTTGGGTAGCGGAAGCTCCTACAATGAGCAGTTCTTC.

This chain links TRBV5-1 with TRBJ2-2; D uncertain. The ends were cut back, 2 bases at V and 6 bases at J, with 11 bases in the middle. CDR1 is SGHRS and CDR2 is YFSETQ in the germline V gene. The CDR3 is 14 residues long. The CDR3 sequence is CASSLGVGAGELFF. The CDR3 nucleotides are TGCGCCAGCAGCTTAGGAGTTGGCGCCGGGGAGCTGTTTTTT. Variable domain in full (rest from reference TRBV5-1 and TRBJ2-2): KAGVTQTPRYLIKTRGQQVTLSCSPISGHRSVSWYQQTPGQGLQFLFEYFSETQRNKGNFPGRFSGRQFSNSRSEMNVSTLELGDSALYLCASSLGVGAGELFFGEGSRLTVL.

V is TRBV5-4 and J is TRBJ2-5; D gene uncertain. Germline loops: CDR1 SGHNT, CDR2 YYREEE (reference sequence). The V gene lost 0 bases and the J gene lost 3 bases, with 9 bases spanning the gap. The CDR3 covers 14 residues. CDR3 bases: TGTGCCAGCAGCTTGGTCGGGTTGGAAGAGACCCAGTACTTC. It translates to CASSLVGLEETQYF.

This clonotype was observed a handful of times. The chain recombines TRBV6-5 with TRBJ1-1; TRBD1 is a possible D gene (6 bases). This CDR3 comprises 14 residues. From germline, CDR1 is MNHEY and CDR2 SVGAGI. Trimming shortened V by 0 bases and J by 11 bases, and 16 bases separated the two germline ends. CDR3 region: CASSYSWGAREAFF. For the CDR3, the DNA is TGTGCCAGCAGTTACTCGTGGGGGGCCCGGGAGGCTTTCTTT.

CDR3 protein: CASHREGASFGTQYF. CDR3 DNA: TGTGCCAGCCATCGGGAAGGGGCGAGTTTTGGGACCCAGTACTTC. This chain links TRBV7-8 with TRBJ2-5; D tentatively reads TRBD1 or TRBD2 (5 bases each). In germline, CDR1 is SGHVS, CDR2 FQNEAQ. Trimming removed 8 bases at V and 7 bases at J, with 23 bases between. This CDR3 is built from 15 residues.

The V gene is TRBV5-1, the J gene TRBJ1-6; D not resolved. This CDR3 contains 15 residues. Germline values: CDR1 SGHRS, CDR2 YFSETQ. Trimming took 2 bases from V and 9 from J, leaving 15 bases between them. CDR3 amino acids: CASSFAGIGGSPLHF. The CDR3 nucleotides read TGCGCCAGCAGCTTCGCGGGGATTGGTGGTTCACCCCTCCACTTT.

V gene TRBV15 combines with J gene TRBJ1-1; unclear D gene. Trimming stripped 0 bases from V and 11 bases from J, with 13 bases between. Germline V CDR1 and CDR2: LNHNV, YYDKDF (reference sequence). The length of the CDR3 is 13 residues. DNA of the CDR3: TGTGCCACCAGCAGAGAGGTCCAGGCCCAGGCTTTCTTT. Protein sequence: CATSREVQAQAFF.

The chain has TRBV11-2 and TRBJ1-1; 8 bases agree with TRBD1. Germline-derived CDR1 and CDR2 are SGHAT and FQNNGV. V lost 5 bases to trimming and J lost 1 base; unmatched junction nucleotides: 3. The length of the CDR3 is 14 residues. Here the CDR3 DNA reads TGTGCCAGCAGCGTGGGGACAGGGAACACTGAAGCTTTCTTT. Encoded protein: CASSVGTGNTEAFF. The entire variable domain, with the rest obtained from reference TRBV11-2 and TRBJ1-1, is as follows: EAGVAQSPRYKIIEKRQSVAFWCNPISGHATLYWYQQILGQGPKLLIQFQNNGVVDDSQLPKDRFSAERLKGVDSTLKIQPAKLEDSAVYLCASSVGTGNTEAFFGQGTRLTVV.

The chain carries TRBV6-6 and TRBJ2-7; D is perhaps TRBD1 or TRBD2 (6 bases each). V lost 2 bases to trimming and J lost 2 bases, with 16 bases between them. The CDR3 is 16 residues long. Germline-derived CDR1 and CDR2 are MNHNY and SVGAGI (reference sequence). CDR3 nucleotide sequence: TGTGCCAGCAGTTACGGGCCTCGGGGGCCCCCCTACGAGCAGTACTTC. This encodes CASSYGPRGPPYEQYF.

The rearrangement joins TRBV29-1 to TRBJ2-5; no clear D gene. In germline, CDR1 is SQVTM, CDR2 ANQGSEA. V was trimmed by 4 bases and J by 0 bases, leaving 9 bases between them. There are 13 residues in the CDR3. The CDR3 sequence is CSVGRVHQETQYF. Here the CDR3 DNA reads TGCAGCGTTGGTCGGGTCCACCAAGAGACCCAGTACTTC.

The rearrangement joins TRBV9 to TRBJ2-2, with D perhaps being TRBD1 or TRBD2 (6 bases each). The CDR3 runs to 15 residues. Germline V gives CDR1 SGDLS, CDR2 YYNGEE. V was clipped by 2 bases and J by 1 base, with 9 bases between them. CDR3 sequence: CASSVGGLNTGELFF. CDR3 in DNA: TGTGCCAGCAGCGTGGGGGGCCTGAACACCGGGGAGCTGTTTTTT.

The chain uses TRBV7-3 and TRBJ2-7; TRBD2 matches at 11 bases. Germline CDR1 and CDR2: SGHTA and FQGTGA. V lost 5 bases, J lost 3 bases, and 6 bases stayed unmatched. The CDR3 runs to 15 residues. CDR3: CASSPGGTSGYEQYF. CDR3 sequence (DNA): TGTGCCAGCAGCCCTGGGGGGACTAGCGGCTACGAGCAGTACTTC.

This clonotype was observed a few times. In DNA, the CDR3 is TGTGCCAGCTCACCCATCAGGGTAGAGACCCAGTACTTC. This sequence encodes CASSPIRVETQYF. This chain connects TRBV18 to TRBJ2-5; perhaps TRBD1 as D (5 bases). The V gene's germline CDR1 is KGHSH and CDR2 LQKENI. The CDR3 totals 13 residues. The ends were cut back, 3 bases at V and 4 bases at J, with 9 bases in the middle.

The chain couples TRBV20-1 to TRBJ1-4; weak D call: TRBD1 (5 bases). The germline CDR1 and CDR2 sequences are DFQATT and SNEGSKA (reference sequence). There are 14 residues in the CDR3. The V end lost 4 bases, the J end lost 2 bases, and 11 bases lay between the germline ends. The CDR3 sequence is CSANAGTTNEKLFF. The DNA for the CDR3 is TGCAGTGCTAACGCAGGGACCACTAATGAAAAACTGTTTTTT.

This sequence joins TRBV7-7 and TRBJ2-7; TRBD1 or TRBD2 may be the D gene (5 bases each). V was shortened by 5 bases and J by 2 bases, with 13 bases between the two germline ends. The germline CDR1 and CDR2 sequences are SSHAT and FNYEAQ (reference sequence). The CDR3 totals 14 residues. The CDR3 DNA reads as TGTGCCAGCAGCCCGGGGACGTATACCTACGAGCAGTACTTC. This codes for CASSPGTYTYEQYF.

This clonotype has just a few counts. The chain joins TRBV20-1 to TRBJ1-6; possible D gene TRBD1, 5 bases. This CDR3 has 16 residues. The V gene's germline CDR1 is DFQATT and CDR2 SNEGSKA (reference sequence). V dropped 5 bases and J dropped 0 bases, with 14 bases sitting between them. The CDR3 DNA reads TGCAGTGCTGGGGGGGGTTTGAGCTCCTATAATTCACCCCTCCACTTT. Its translation: CSAGGGLSSYNSPLHF.